This T cell receptor beta chain was documented in a study of blood T cell repertoires in COVID-19. Study context: PBMCs, B-cell-depleted T cells, or T cells provided the cDNA or gDNA that made up the material.

The CDR3 has 18 residues. Trimming took 0 bases from V and 0 from J; bases not matched to a gene: 7. Germline-derived CDR1 and CDR2 are SGHTA and FQGTGA. Here immunoSEQ multiplex PCR was the method, and the copy in TCRdb shows in-frame clones only, minus some. The table records 150,000 or so clones, about four fifths of them present only once. This chain joins TRBV7-3 and TRBJ2-2; 7 bases match TRBD1. Sequenced input: peripheral blood. This clonotype originated in a woman aged 80 or older with acute or convalescent COVID-19. This chain's CDR3 is CASSLTPRDSSNTGELFF. The CDR3 DNA is TGTGCCAGCAGCTTAACGCCCCGGGACAGCTCGAACACCGGGGAGCTGTTTTTT.